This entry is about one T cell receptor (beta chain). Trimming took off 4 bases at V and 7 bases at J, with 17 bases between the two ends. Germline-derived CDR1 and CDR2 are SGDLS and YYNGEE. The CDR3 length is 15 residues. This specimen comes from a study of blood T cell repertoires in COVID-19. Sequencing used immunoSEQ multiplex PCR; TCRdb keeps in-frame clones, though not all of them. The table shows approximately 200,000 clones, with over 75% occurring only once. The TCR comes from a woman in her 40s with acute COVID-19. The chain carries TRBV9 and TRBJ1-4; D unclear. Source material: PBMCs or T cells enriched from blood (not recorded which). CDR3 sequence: CASSPSERVGEKLFF. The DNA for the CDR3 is TGTGCCAGCAGCCCCTCTGAGAGGGTAGGTGAAAAACTGTTTTTT.